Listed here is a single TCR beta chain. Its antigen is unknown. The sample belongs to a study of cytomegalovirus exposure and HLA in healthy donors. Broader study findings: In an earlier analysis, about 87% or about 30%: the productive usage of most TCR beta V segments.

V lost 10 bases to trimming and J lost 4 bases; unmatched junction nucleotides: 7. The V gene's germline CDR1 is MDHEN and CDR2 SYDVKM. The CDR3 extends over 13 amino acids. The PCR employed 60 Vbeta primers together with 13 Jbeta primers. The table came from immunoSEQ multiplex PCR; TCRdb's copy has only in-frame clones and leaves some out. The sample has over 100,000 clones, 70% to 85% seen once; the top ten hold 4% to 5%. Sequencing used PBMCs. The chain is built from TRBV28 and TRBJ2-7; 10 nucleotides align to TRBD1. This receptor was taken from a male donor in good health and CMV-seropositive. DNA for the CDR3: TGTGCCATCCAGCGGGACAGGGGTTACGAGCAGTACTTC. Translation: CAIQRDRGYEQYF.